The 2 T cell receptor beta chains reported below all come from one sample, sequenced in a study of control samples from healthy donors and cancer patients. Using immunoSEQ multiplex PCR, the repertoire was profiled, and TCRdb retains in-frame clones only, with some absent. This table holds around 180,000 clones, 94% found once. Sequencing was performed on blood. The receptors here all came from a woman aged 18-29 years in good health.

The V call is TRBV19, the J call TRBJ1-6; a weak D match, TRBD1 (6 bases). CDR1 LNHDA and CDR2 SQIVND come from the germline V gene (reference sequence). Trimming shortened V by 3 bases and J by 7 bases, and 10 bases separated the two germline ends. The CDR3 sequence is 14 residues long. The DNA for the CDR3 is TGTGCCAGTAGTATTGGGGGCTTGAATTCACCCCTCCACTTT. Protein: CASSIGGLNSPLHF.

The V call is TRBV7-2, the J call TRBJ2-5, with 12 bases fitting TRBD1. Germline V CDR1 and CDR2: SGHTA, FQGNSA. J lost 4 bases, V lost 1 base, and 1 base had no gene match. The CDR3 has 15 residues. The CDR3 coding sequence is TGTGCCAGCAGCTTAGGGGACAGGGGGCCAGAGACCCAGTACTTC. It encodes CASSLGDRGPETQYF. Based on the CDR3 plus reference TRBV7-2 and TRBJ2-5, the full variable domain is GAGVSQSPSNKVTEKGKDVELRCDPISGHTALYWYRQSLGQGLEFLIYFQGNSAPDKSGLPSDRFSAERTGGSVSTLTIQRTQQEDSAVYLCASSLGDRGPETQYFGPGTRLLVL.